The 10 T cell receptor beta chains listed next were all sequenced from one sample in a study of identical twins. TCRdb re-called the 5' RACE reads through MiXCR, storing one row per CDR3 protein. The table has approximately 590,000 distinct CDR3 sequences, around 9.6% seen once; the top ten hold more than 2.5%. Separately, the same data were catalogued under a study of yellow fever vaccine responses in identical twins.

Sequencing was done on a sample of PBMCs. These TCRs come from a young woman in good health.

This clonotype has a handful of counts. The rearrangement links TRBV2 to TRBJ1-1; D unclear. CDR3 length: 12 amino acids. The germline V gene has CDR1 SNHLY and CDR2 FYNNEI. V was trimmed by 11 bases and J by 11 bases, leaving 21 bases between them. CDR3 loop: CAVPRLKGKAFF. CDR3 DNA: TGTGCCGTCCCACGGCTCAAGGGAAAGGCTTTCTTT.

This chain connects TRBV15 to TRBJ2-7; 9 nucleotides agree with TRBD1. Germline values: CDR1 LNHNV, CDR2 YYDKDF (reference sequence). With V trimmed by 4 bases and J by 6 bases, 7 bases remained unmatched. This CDR3 has 14 amino acids. The CDR3 region is CATSTRDRAGEQYF. The DNA for the CDR3 is TGTGCCACCAGCACCCGGGACAGGGCTGGCGAGCAGTACTTC.

This clonotype was detected ten times or more. The genes are TRBV10-2 and TRBJ2-7; 9 bases fit TRBD2. Looked up from germline, CDR1 is WSHSY and CDR2 is SAAADI. Unmatched junction bases numbered 11, after V lost 8 bases and J lost 6 bases. This CDR3 region has 14 residues. The CDR3 DNA reads TGCGCCAGCGGCATGAGCGGGAGGCGAGGCGAGCAGTACTTC. This gives the protein CASGMSGRRGEQYF.

This clonotype was observed at least ten times. The chain combines TRBV20-1 with TRBJ2-3; D remains unclear. This CDR3 has 15 amino acids. V was cut by 1 base and J by 0 bases, with 11 bases left in between. Germline CDR1 DFQATT, CDR2 SNEGSKA (reference sequence). In DNA, the CDR3 is TGCAGTGCTAGAGCGGTCAGGAGAAGCACAGATACGCAGTATTTT. It codes for CSARAVRRSTDTQYF.

This clonotype appeared a few times. The rearrangement links TRBV3-1 to TRBJ2-7; 9 bases are shared with TRBD1. Germline V gene lookup returns CDR1 LGHDT and CDR2 YNNKEL (reference sequence). V dropped 2 bases and J dropped 0; count of bases not matched to a gene: 2. The CDR3 consists of 15 residues. The CDR3 sequence is CASSQPTGGSYEQYF. CDR3 DNA sequence: TGTGCCAGCAGCCAACCGACAGGGGGCTCCTACGAGCAGTACTTC.

This clonotype was counted a few times. J is TRBJ2-3 and V is TRBV11-2, with D possibly matching TRBD2 (5 bases). Germline CDR1 reads SGHAT; CDR2 reads FQNNGV. This CDR3 has 12 amino acids. Between the trimmed V and J ends, which lost 5 bases and 11 bases, there was a span of 14 bases. The CDR3 DNA is TGTGCCAGCAGCCCAGACGGGGTTGGGCAGTATTTT. It yields the protein CASSPDGVGQYF. Drawing the rest from reference TRBV11-2 and TRBJ2-3, the complete variable domain is EAGVAQSPRYKIIEKRQSVAFWCNPISGHATLYWYQQILGQGPKLLIQFQNNGVVDDSQLPKDRFSAERLKGVDSTLKIQPAKLEDSAVYLCASSPDGVGQYFGPGTRLTVL.

This clonotype was observed many times. The chain employs TRBV4-3 and TRBJ1-2; 9 nucleotides agree with TRBD1. Trimming took 1 base from V and 7 from J; bases not matched to a gene: 13. CDR1 is LGHNA, CDR2 YSLEER, per germline. This CDR3 spans 17 amino acids. CDR3 sequence reads: CASSQVRGTGKARGYTF. The DNA for the CDR3 is TGCGCCAGCAGCCAAGTGAGGGGGACAGGGAAGGCTCGTGGCTACACCTTC.

The chain recombines TRBV3-1 with TRBJ2-1, with 8 bases that match TRBD2. The CDR3 runs 15 residues. V was pared by 1 base and J by 6 bases, with 5 bases of the junction left unmatched. Germline assignment: CDR1 LGHDT and CDR2 YNNKEL (reference sequence). CDR3 sequence reads: CASSQVGSGANEQFF. The CDR3, as DNA: TGTGCCAGCAGCCAAGTTGGTAGCGGGGCCAATGAGCAGTTCTTC.

The chain uses TRBV12-3 or TRBV12-4 and TRBJ2-3; the match to TRBD1 covers 10 bases. V dropped 3 bases and J dropped 4; count of bases not matched to a gene: 7. This CDR3 has 16 residues. The DNA for the CDR3 is TGTGCCAGCAGTTTCACAGGGACAGGGGCCGCAGATACGCAGTATTTT. Encoded protein: CASSFTGTGAADTQYF.

This clonotype was detected only a few times. This chain connects TRBV9 to TRBJ1-6, with 7 bases aligning to TRBD1. CDR1 SGDLS and CDR2 YYNGEE come from the germline V gene. The junction had 7 bases not matched to a gene; V was cut back by 5 bases and J by 5 bases. CDR3 length: 15 amino acids. The CDR3 nucleotides are TGTGCCAGCAGACACCCGGGACAGAATAATTCACCCCTCCACTTT. It specifies CASRHPGQNNSPLHF.